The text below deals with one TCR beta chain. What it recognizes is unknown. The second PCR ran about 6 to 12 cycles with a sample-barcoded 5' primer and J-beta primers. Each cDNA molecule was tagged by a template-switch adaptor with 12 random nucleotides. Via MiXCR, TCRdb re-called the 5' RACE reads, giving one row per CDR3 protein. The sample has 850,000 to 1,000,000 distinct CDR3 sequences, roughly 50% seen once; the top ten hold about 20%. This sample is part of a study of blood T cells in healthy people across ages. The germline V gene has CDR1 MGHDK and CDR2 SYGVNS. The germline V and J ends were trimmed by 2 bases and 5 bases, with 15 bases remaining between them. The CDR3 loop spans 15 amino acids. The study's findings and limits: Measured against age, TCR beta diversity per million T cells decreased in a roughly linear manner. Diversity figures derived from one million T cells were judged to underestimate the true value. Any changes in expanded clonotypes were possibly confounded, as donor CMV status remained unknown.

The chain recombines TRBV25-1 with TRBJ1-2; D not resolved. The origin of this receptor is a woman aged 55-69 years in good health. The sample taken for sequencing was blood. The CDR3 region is CASSEETPAGYGYTF. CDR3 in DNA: TGTGCCAGCAGTGAAGAGACCCCGGCGGGGTATGGCTACACCTTC.